One and the same sample provided the 19 T cell receptor beta chains below, sequenced in a study of control samples from healthy donors and cancer patients. TCRdb's table, derived via immunoSEQ multiplex PCR, lists solely in-frame clones and lacks some. The sample holds approximately 140,000 clones; approximately 91% are singletons and the top ten take roughly 8.7%. Sequencing was performed on blood. These receptors were obtained from a woman between 25 and 40 years old in good health.

The J gene is TRBJ2-7, the V gene TRBV7-2; D possibly uses TRBD1 or TRBD2 (5 bases each). CDR3 length equals 15 residues. Deletions cut 5 bases from V and 2 bases from J, with 16 bases between. Germline V lookup: CDR1 SGHTA, CDR2 FQGNSA. The CDR3 DNA sequence: TGTGCCAGCAGCCCGACACGGGACGGTCCCTACGAGCAGTACTTC. Translation: CASSPTRDGPYEQYF.

This sequence joins TRBV10-3 and TRBJ1-4, with D possibly being TRBD1 (5 bases). CDR3 length equals 16 residues. The V end lost 6 bases, the J end lost 4 bases, and 18 bases lay between the germline ends. The germline CDR1 and CDR2 sequences are ENHRY and SYGVKD. The CDR3, as DNA: TGTGCCATCAGGGAGGGGACGCAGGGTGGTAATGAAAAACTGTTTTTT. Protein sequence: CAIREGTQGGNEKLFF.

The V gene is TRBV30, the J gene TRBJ2-1; D remains unclear. The V end lost 2 bases, the J end lost 7 bases, and 9 bases lay between the germline ends. The CDR3 has 12 residues. CDR1 and CDR2 from the germline V gene are GTSNPN and SVGIG (reference sequence). Here the CDR3 DNA reads TGTGCCTGGAGTCCCCGAATAAATGAGCAGTTCTTC. Its translation is CAWSPRINEQFF.

The chain employs TRBV5-1 and TRBJ2-7, with 11 bases aligning to TRBD2. In germline, CDR1 is SGHRS, CDR2 YFSETQ. CDR3 length: 16 residues. V shed 0 bases and J 0 bases; nucleotides not matched to a gene: 2. The CDR3 DNA follows: TGCGCCAGCAGCTTGGGACTAGCGGGGAGCTCCTACGAGCAGTACTTC. Encoded protein: CASSLGLAGSSYEQYF.

The chain has TRBV11-3 and TRBJ2-3, with 8 bases that match TRBD1. V trimming: 5 bases; J trimming: 5 bases; junction bases outside the gene matches: 21. Germline V gene sequence: CDR1 SGHNT, CDR2 YENEEA. This CDR3 has 19 residues. Here the CDR3 DNA reads TGTGCCAGCAGCCCCAGCGTCGACAGGGGCAGGGGCTCAGGAGATACGCAGTATTTT. Residues: CASSPSVDRGRGSGDTQYF.

The V call is TRBV19, the J call TRBJ2-1; 7 positions agree with TRBD1. The V gene end was trimmed by 7 bases and the J gene end by 9 bases; junction bases not matched to a gene: 9. This CDR3 contains 13 residues. In germline, CDR1 is LNHDA, CDR2 SQIVND (reference sequence). CDR3 nucleotide sequence: TGTGCCAGTACCAACGGACAGGAAGGTGAGCAGTTCTTC. This sequence encodes CASTNGQEGEQFF.

This clone was seen a single time. The chain uses TRBV2 and TRBJ1-5; no clear D. Per germline, CDR1 SNHLY and CDR2 FYNNEI. The CDR3 consists of 14 residues. V shed 3 bases and J shed 2 bases, with 8 bases lying between them. CDR3 residues: CASSDRQRNQPQHF. Written as DNA, the CDR3 is TGTGCCAGCAGTGATCGGCAACGCAATCAGCCCCAGCATTTT.

This chain joins TRBV19 and TRBJ1-1; a weak D match, TRBD1 (5 bases). V was clipped by 5 bases and J by 1 base, with 11 bases between them. CDR3 length: 14 residues. Germline lookup yields CDR1 LNHDA and CDR2 SQIVND (reference sequence). In nucleotides, the CDR3 is TGTGCCAGTAGTTGGAGAGGGGCGAACACTGAAGCTTTCTTT. It translates to CASSWRGANTEAFF.

There are a few counts of this clone. Other DNA sequences in this sample translate to the same CDR3. DNA of the CDR3: TGCAGTGCTAGGGGGGGAGAGACCCAGTACTTC. It yields the protein CSARGGETQYF. The V call is TRBV20-1, the J call TRBJ2-5; D perhaps matches TRBD2 (6 bases). CDR3 size: 11 residues. CDR1 and CDR2 (germline): DFQATT, SNEGSKA (reference sequence). V dropped 3 bases and J dropped 4 bases, with 6 bases sitting between them.

The chain carries TRBV9 and TRBJ2-2; D is ambiguous. This CDR3 is built from 14 residues. V was shortened by 2 bases and J by 0 bases, with 5 bases between the two germline ends. CDR1 is SGDLS and CDR2 is YYNGEE in the germline V gene. CDR3 region: CASSVNPNTGELFF. The CDR3 region has the DNA TGTGCCAGCAGCGTTAATCCGAACACCGGGGAGCTGTTTTTT. Full variable domain (outside the CDR3, taken from reference TRBV9 and TRBJ2-2): DSGVTQTPKHLITATGQRVTLRCSPRSGDLSVYWYQQSLDQGLQFLIQYYNGEERAKGNILERFSAQQFPDLHSELNLSSLELGDSALYFCASSVNPNTGELFFGEGSRLTVL.

This chain links TRBV19 with TRBJ1-5; 7 bases are shared with TRBD1. V dropped 8 bases and J dropped 5; count of bases not matched to a gene: 6. Germline assignment: CDR1 LNHDA and CDR2 SQIVND (reference sequence). This CDR3 has 13 amino acids. For the CDR3, the DNA is TGTGCCAGTTCAGACAGGGTCGATCAGCCCCAGCATTTT. As protein: CASSDRVDQPQHF.

The chain recombines TRBV7-9 with TRBJ1-3; D possibly corresponds to TRBD1 (5 bases). The V gene's germline CDR1 is SEHNR and CDR2 FQNEAQ (reference sequence). This CDR3 is 17 amino acids long. V shed 4 bases and J shed 0 bases, with 16 bases lying between them. For the CDR3, the DNA is TGTGCCAGCAGCTCCCCCGGGACTTTTACCTCTGGAAACACCATATATTTT. Its translation is CASSSPGTFTSGNTIYF. Complete variable domain (other parts from reference TRBV7-9 and TRBJ1-3): DTGVSQNPRHKITKRGQNVTFRCDPISEHNRLYWYRQTLGQGPEFLTYFQNEAQLEKSRLLSDRFSAERPKGSFSTLEIQRTEQGDSAMYLCASSSPGTFTSGNTIYFGEGSWLTVV.

The V and J genes are TRBV5-6 and TRBJ2-1; D gene unclear. In germline, CDR1 is SGHDT, CDR2 YYEEEE. The V gene lost 0 bases and the J gene lost 8 bases, with 6 bases spanning the gap. CDR3 length: 12 amino acids. The CDR3 DNA follows: TGTGCCAGCAGCTTGGTAGTCGATGAGCAGTTCTTC. Translated: CASSLVVDEQFF.

This clone appeared a single time. The chain links TRBV2 to TRBJ1-5, with 8 positions matching TRBD1. The V segment lost 7 bases and the J segment 0 bases; nucleotides outside the gene matches: 8. The CDR3 contains 16 residues. Germline lookup yields CDR1 SNHLY and CDR2 FYNNEI. The CDR3 DNA is TGTGCCAGCACGCCGGACAGGGTGAATAGCAATCAGCCCCAGCATTTT. It is translated as CASTPDRVNSNQPQHF.

V usage is TRBV7-3 and J usage is TRBJ2-1; possible D gene TRBD2, 5 bases. Germline values: CDR1 SGHTA, CDR2 FQGTGA. V was shortened by 4 bases and J by 9 bases, with 13 bases between the two germline ends. The CDR3 sequence is 13 residues long. Here the CDR3 DNA reads TGTGCCAGCAGCTCTAGCCGGTTGGGTGAGCAGTTCTTC. Translated, it gives CASSSSRLGEQFF.

This chain uses TRBV7-9 with TRBJ2-5; D is possibly TRBD1 or TRBD2 (5 bases each). Trimming pared 7 bases from V and 7 bases from J, leaving 22 bases between. This CDR3 has 15 residues. CDR1 and CDR2 from the germline V gene are SEHNR and FQNEAQ (reference sequence). CDR3 nucleotides: TGTGCCAGCACCCGAGGGGCAACCCTCCGAGGGACCCAGTACTTC. Translating it yields CASTRGATLRGTQYF.

This chain links TRBV18 with TRBJ1-6, with D unresolved. Trimming stripped 3 bases from V and 8 bases from J, with 8 bases between. The CDR3 has 13 amino acids. Looked up from germline, CDR1 is KGHSH and CDR2 is LQKENI. In DNA form, the CDR3 reads TGTGCCAGCTCACCGGGTCGAGATTCACCCCTCCACTTT. It is translated as CASSPGRDSPLHF. Using reference TRBV18 and TRBJ1-6 for the parts outside the CDR3, the full variable domain is NAGVMQNPRHLVRRRGQEARLRCSPMKGHSHVYWYRQLPEEGLKFMVYLQKENIIDESGMPKERFSAEFPKEGPSILRIQQVVRGDSAAYFCASSPGRDSPLHFGNGTRLTVT.

J is TRBJ2-7 and V is TRBV24-1; 10 bases are shared with TRBD1. Germline V CDR1 and CDR2: KGHDR, SFDVKD. V lost 7 bases to trimming and J lost 3 bases; unmatched junction nucleotides: 5. The CDR3 runs to 14 residues. CDR3 in amino acids: CATRGTGELYEQYF. As DNA, the CDR3 is TGTGCCACCAGGGGGACAGGGGAGCTCTACGAGCAGTACTTC.

The chain joins TRBV4-1 to TRBJ2-7; tentative D call: TRBD1 (7 bases). This CDR3 spans 14 amino acids. Trimming removed 3 bases at V and 4 bases at J, with 13 bases between. CDR1 is MGHRA and CDR2 is YSYEKL in the germline V gene. The CDR3 DNA reads TGCGCCAGCAGCCAGCGGGACAGAGATTACGAGCAGTACTTC. It specifies CASSQRDRDYEQYF.